The clone carrying this TCR beta chain was seen more than once but under ten times. Study processing details: From reference gene primer amplification, estimates of nucleated cell counts were derived. Sequencing used immunoSEQ multiplex PCR; TCRdb keeps in-frame clones, though not all of them. V and J calls and clone size follow that table, whereas D and trimming were derived from the DNA. The table records about 340,000 clones, approximately 92% of them present only once. These data come from a study of blood T cell repertoires in COVID-19. Whole-study context: PBMCs, B-cell-depleted T cells, or T cells were the source of the cDNA or gDNA that made up the material.

The germline V gene has CDR1 MDHEN and CDR2 SYDVKM. This CDR3 is built from 13 residues. Trimming cost V 5 bases and J 4 bases, with 11 bases left between them. Recruits, aged roughly 18 to 89 years, lived in around 24 US areas. This clonotype was obtained from a woman in her twenties or thirties who had recovered from COVID-19. The sequenced material came from PBMCs or T cells enriched from blood (not recorded which). The chain links TRBV28 to TRBJ1-2; perhaps TRBD1 as D (5 bases). As DNA, the CDR3 is TGTGCCAGCAGTGAACAGGAGCTCTATGGCTACACCTTC. This encodes CASSEQELYGYTF.